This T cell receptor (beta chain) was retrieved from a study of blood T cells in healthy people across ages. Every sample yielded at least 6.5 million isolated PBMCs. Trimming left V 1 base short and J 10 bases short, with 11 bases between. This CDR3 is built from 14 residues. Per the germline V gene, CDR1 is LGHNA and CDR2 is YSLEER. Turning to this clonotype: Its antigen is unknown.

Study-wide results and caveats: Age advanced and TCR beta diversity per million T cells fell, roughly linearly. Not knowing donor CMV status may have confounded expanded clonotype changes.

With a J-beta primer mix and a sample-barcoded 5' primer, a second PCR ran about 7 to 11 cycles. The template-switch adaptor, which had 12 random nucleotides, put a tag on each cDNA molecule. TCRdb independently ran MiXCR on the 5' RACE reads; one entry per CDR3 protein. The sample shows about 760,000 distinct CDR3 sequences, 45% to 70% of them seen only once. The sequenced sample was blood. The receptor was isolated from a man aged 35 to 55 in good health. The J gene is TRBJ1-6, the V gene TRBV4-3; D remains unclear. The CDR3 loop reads CASSQGDQRSPLHF. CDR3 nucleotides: TGCGCCAGCAGCCAAGGAGACCAGCGGTCACCCCTCCACTTT.